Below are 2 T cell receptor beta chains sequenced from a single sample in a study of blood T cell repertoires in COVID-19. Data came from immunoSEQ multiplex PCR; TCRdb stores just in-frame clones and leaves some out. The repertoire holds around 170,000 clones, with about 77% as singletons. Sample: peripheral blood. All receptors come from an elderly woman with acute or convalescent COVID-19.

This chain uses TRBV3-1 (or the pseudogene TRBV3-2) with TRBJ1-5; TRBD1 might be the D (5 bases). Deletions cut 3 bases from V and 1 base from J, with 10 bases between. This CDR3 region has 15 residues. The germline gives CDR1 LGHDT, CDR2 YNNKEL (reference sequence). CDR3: CASSQGRGSNQPQHF. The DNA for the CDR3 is TGTGCCAGCAGCCAGGGGCGGGGCAGCAATCAGCCCCAGCATTTT.

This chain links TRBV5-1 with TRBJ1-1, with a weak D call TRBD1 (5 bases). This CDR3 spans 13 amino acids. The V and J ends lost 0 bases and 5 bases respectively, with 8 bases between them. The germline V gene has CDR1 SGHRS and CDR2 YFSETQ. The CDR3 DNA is TGCGCCAGCAGCTTGGCGGAGGGGACTGAAGCTTTCTTT. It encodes CASSLAEGTEAFF.